This is a list of T cell receptor beta chains from one sample in a study of shared clonotypes between healthy human individuals. Method: immunoSEQ multiplex PCR; TCRdb's copy keeps in-frame clones and lacks some. The table includes 2 million to 2.5 million clones, 90% to 97% detected once. Input material: naive CD4+ T cells sorted from blood. The receptors shown here come from a man aged 18 to 29 in good health. The CDR3 runs from the conserved cysteine through the conserved F or W. D genes are given only for firm matches. Clone size appears in some rows only: once, few, many, or a class for an expanded clone.

abundance: NA
d_gene: TRBD1
v_gene: TRBV6-5
j_gene: TRBJ2-1
CDR3aa: CASSIRDRGPNEQFF
CDR3nt: TGTGCCAGCAGCATCCGGGACAGGGGGCCGAATGAGCAGTTCTTC

abundance: NA
d_gene: NA
v_gene: TRBV6-1
j_gene: TRBJ2-1
CDR3aa: CASSEGGRPFF
CDR3nt: TGTGCCAGCAGTGAAGGGGGGCGTCCGTTCTTC

abundance: NA
d_gene: TRBD1
v_gene: TRBV11-2
j_gene: TRBJ2-6
CDR3aa: CASSLEGQGALSGANVLTF
CDR3nt: TGTGCCAGCAGCTTAGAGGGACAGGGTGCCCTCTCTGGGGCCAACGTCCTGACTTTC

abundance: NA
d_gene: NA
v_gene: TRBV5-6
j_gene: TRBJ2-7
CDR3aa: CASSTADSYEQYF
CDR3nt: TGTGCCAGCAGCACTGCCGACAGCTACGAGCAGTACTTC

abundance: NA
d_gene: NA
v_gene: TRBV11-2
j_gene: TRBJ2-1
CDR3aa: CASSLADPGYNEQFF
CDR3nt: TGTGCCAGCAGCTTAGCGGACCCCGGGTACAATGAGCAGTTCTTC

abundance: NA
d_gene: NA
v_gene: TRBV11-3
j_gene: TRBJ2-3
CDR3aa: CASSLETDTQYF
CDR3nt: TGTGCCAGCAGCCTCGAGACAGATACGCAGTATTTT

abundance: NA
d_gene: NA
v_gene: TRBV6-6
j_gene: TRBJ2-7
CDR3aa: CASSYLRGRANEQYF
CDR3nt: TGTGCCAGCAGTTATTTACGGGGAAGGGCCAACGAGCAGTACTTC

abundance: NA
d_gene: NA
v_gene: TRBV27
j_gene: TRBJ1-4
CDR3aa: CASSFSGGEKLFF
CDR3nt: TGTGCCAGCAGTTTTTCTGGTGGTGAAAAACTGTTTTTT

abundance: NA
d_gene: TRBD1
v_gene: TRBV5-4
j_gene: TRBJ1-6
CDR3aa: CASSLGLRGQGGSPLHF
CDR3nt: TGTGCCAGCAGCTTGGGCCTTAGGGGACAGGGTGGATCACCCCTCCACTTT

abundance: NA
d_gene: TRBD2
v_gene: TRBV9
j_gene: TRBJ2-3
CDR3aa: CASSGTSGRGDTQYF
CDR3nt: TGTGCCAGCTCCGGGACTAGCGGGAGAGGAGATACGCAGTATTTT

abundance: NA
d_gene: NA
v_gene: TRBV28
j_gene: TRBJ1-5
CDR3aa: CASSRTDLSNQPQHF
CDR3nt: TGTGCCAGCAGTAGGACTGACCTTAGCAATCAGCCCCAGCATTTT

abundance: once
d_gene: TRBD2
v_gene: TRBV27
j_gene: TRBJ2-7
CDR3aa: CASSSRGGVFHEQYF
CDR3nt: TGTGCCAGCAGTTCCCGGGGAGGGGTATTCCACGAGCAGTACTTC

abundance: NA
d_gene: NA
v_gene: TRBV19
j_gene: TRBJ1-1
CDR3aa: CASSIPGFEAFF
CDR3nt: TGTGCCAGTAGTATCCCAGGGTTTGAAGCTTTCTTT

abundance: NA
d_gene: NA
v_gene: TRBV10-3
j_gene: TRBJ2-7
CDR3aa: CAISDGYEQYF
CDR3nt: TGTGCCATCAGTGATGGCTACGAGCAGTACTTC

abundance: NA
d_gene: TRBD1
v_gene: TRBV5-4
j_gene: TRBJ2-1
CDR3aa: CASSSRQGYNEQFF
CDR3nt: TGTGCCAGCAGCTCCCGACAGGGCTACAATGAGCAGTTCTTC

abundance: NA
d_gene: TRBD1
v_gene: TRBV6-5
j_gene: TRBJ2-7
CDR3aa: CASSLGQGALYEQYF
CDR3nt: TGTGCCAGCAGTTTGGGACAGGGGGCCCTGTACGAGCAGTACTTC

abundance: NA
d_gene: NA
v_gene: TRBV5-1
j_gene: TRBJ2-7
CDR3aa: CASSLAFGTYEQYF
CDR3nt: TGCGCCAGCAGCTTGGCATTTGGCACCTACGAGCAGTACTTC

abundance: NA
d_gene: TRBD1
v_gene: TRBV18
j_gene: TRBJ2-7
CDR3aa: CASSPARGPYEQYF
CDR3nt: TGTGCCAGCTCACCAGCTAGGGGGCCCTACGAGCAGTACTTC

abundance: NA
d_gene: NA
v_gene: TRBV29-1
j_gene: TRBJ2-3
CDR3aa: CSLNQATDTQYF
CDR3nt: TGCAGCTTGAACCAGGCGACAGATACGCAGTATTTT

abundance: NA
d_gene: NA
v_gene: TRBV27
j_gene: TRBJ1-5
CDR3aa: CASSLFWGVSNQPQHF
CDR3nt: TGTGCCAGCAGTTTGTTCTGGGGAGTTAGCAATCAGCCCCAGCATTTT

abundance: once
d_gene: TRBD1
v_gene: TRBV18
j_gene: TRBJ1-2
CDR3aa: CASSFQAGGNYGYTF
CDR3nt: TGTGCCAGCTCATTCCAGGCAGGGGGGAACTATGGCTACACCTTC

abundance: NA
d_gene: NA
v_gene: TRBV5-4
j_gene: TRBJ2-7
CDR3aa: CASSLIGEGAYEQYF
CDR3nt: TGTGCCAGCAGCTTGATCGGAGAGGGTGCCTACGAGCAGTACTTC

abundance: NA
d_gene: TRBD1
v_gene: TRBV6-5
j_gene: TRBJ1-1
CDR3aa: CASSKGQVNTEAFF
CDR3nt: TGTGCCAGCAGCAAAGGACAGGTGAACACTGAAGCTTTCTTT

abundance: NA
d_gene: NA
v_gene: TRBV18
j_gene: TRBJ2-7
CDR3aa: CASSPASSYEQYF
CDR3nt: TGTGCCAGCTCCCCCGCGAGCTCCTACGAGCAGTACTTC

abundance: NA
d_gene: TRBD1
v_gene: TRBV5-5
j_gene: TRBJ1-3
CDR3aa: CASSGQVMGNTIYF
CDR3nt: TGTGCCAGCAGCGGACAGGTTATGGGAAACACCATATATTTT

abundance: NA
d_gene: NA
v_gene: TRBV5-1
j_gene: TRBJ2-5
CDR3aa: CASSLAGREETQYF
CDR3nt: TGCGCCAGCAGCTTGGCGGGGCGCGAAGAGACCCAGTACTTC

abundance: NA
d_gene: TRBD2
v_gene: TRBV4-3
j_gene: TRBJ2-1
CDR3aa: CASKEMASGRNEQFF
CDR3nt: TGCGCCAGCAAGGAGATGGCTAGCGGGAGGAATGAGCAGTTCTTC

abundance: NA
d_gene: NA
v_gene: TRBV6-5
j_gene: TRBJ1-1
CDR3aa: CASVRNTEAFF
CDR3nt: TGTGCCAGCGTACGGAACACTGAAGCTTTCTTT

abundance: NA
d_gene: NA
v_gene: TRBV4-3
j_gene: TRBJ2-7
CDR3aa: CASSQERGPYEQYF
CDR3nt: TGCGCCAGCAGCCAAGAGAGGGGCCCCTACGAGCAGTACTTC

abundance: NA
d_gene: NA
v_gene: TRBV5-1
j_gene: TRBJ2-7
CDR3aa: CASSSQGGFYEQYF
CDR3nt: TGCGCCAGCAGCTCGCAGGGTGGGTTCTACGAGCAGTACTTC

abundance: NA
d_gene: TRBD1
v_gene: TRBV5-1
j_gene: TRBJ1-4
CDR3aa: CASSSGSGTAYEKLFF
CDR3nt: TGCGCCAGCAGCTCGGGGTCCGGGACAGCGTACGAAAAACTGTTTTTT

abundance: NA
d_gene: NA
v_gene: TRBV10-2
j_gene: TRBJ1-6
CDR3aa: CASSVSWESPLHF
CDR3nt: TGCGCCAGCAGTGTTTCTTGGGAGTCACCCCTCCACTTT

abundance: NA
d_gene: NA
v_gene: TRBV2
j_gene: TRBJ1-1
CDR3aa: CASRTGWSTEAFF
CDR3nt: TGTGCCAGCAGAACAGGTTGGAGCACTGAAGCTTTCTTT

abundance: NA
d_gene: NA
v_gene: TRBV5-1
j_gene: TRBJ2-1
CDR3aa: CASSSSGPSSYNEQFF
CDR3nt: TGCGCCAGCAGCTCTTCGGGACCCAGCTCCTACAATGAGCAGTTCTTC

abundance: once
d_gene: TRBD2
v_gene: TRBV4-3
j_gene: TRBJ2-4
CDR3aa: CASSQDPGGADLAKNIQYF
CDR3nt: TGCGCCAGCAGCCAAGACCCGGGGGGGGCGGACCTAGCCAAAAACATTCAGTACTTC

abundance: NA
d_gene: TRBD2
v_gene: TRBV25-1
j_gene: TRBJ2-3
CDR3aa: CASSELTSGISTDTQYF
CDR3nt: TGTGCCAGCAGTGAACTGACTAGCGGGATCAGCACAGATACGCAGTATTTT

abundance: NA
d_gene: NA
v_gene: TRBV4-1
j_gene: TRBJ2-6
CDR3aa: CASRSPGANVLTF
CDR3nt: TGCGCCAGCAGATCCCCCGGGGCCAACGTCCTGACTTTC

abundance: NA
d_gene: TRBD1
v_gene: TRBV7-2
j_gene: TRBJ2-2
CDR3aa: CASSGTGRTGELFF
CDR3nt: TGTGCCAGCAGCGGGACAGGTCGCACCGGGGAGCTGTTTTTT

abundance: NA
d_gene: NA
v_gene: TRBV7-7
j_gene: TRBJ2-5
CDR3aa: CASSLGAGDGETQYF
CDR3nt: TGTGCTAGCAGCTTAGGGGCAGGGGACGGTGAGACCCAGTACTTC

abundance: NA
d_gene: NA
v_gene: TRBV6-5
j_gene: TRBJ1-2
CDR3aa: CASSYSRYNYGYTF
CDR3nt: TGTGCCAGCAGTTACTCACGATATAACTATGGCTACACCTTC

abundance: NA
d_gene: NA
v_gene: TRBV18
j_gene: TRBJ2-2
CDR3aa: CASSPQTNTGELFF
CDR3nt: TGTGCCAGCTCACCACAGACTAACACCGGGGAGCTGTTTTTT